One sample yielded the 16 T cell receptor beta chains listed below, sequenced in a study of beta chain features in type 1 diabetes. The whole isolated RNA underwent reverse transcription, so sequencing captured expressed TCRB transcripts. Profiling relied on immunoSEQ multiplex PCR, and the TCRdb table lists in-frame clones only, not all of them. This table holds roughly 260,000 clones, about a fifth found once. Study outcomes and limitations: All four CD4+ subsets from Type 1 diabetes patients carried moderately but significantly shorter TCRB CDR3s.

No antigen is known for these receptors. The sequenced sample was naive CD4+ T cells from blood. The receptor set was obtained from a woman aged 40 to 55 with type 1 diabetes.

This clone appeared a few times. CDR3 in DNA: TGTGCCAGCAGTCCGACCTACAGGGGAGCACCCAACACTGAAGCTTTCTTT. Amino acid sequence: CASSPTYRGAPNTEAFF. V is TRBV28 and J is TRBJ1-1, with 7 bases that match TRBD1. J lost 2 bases, V lost 5 bases, and 14 bases had no gene match. The CDR3 runs to 17 residues. CDR1 and CDR2 from the germline V gene are MDHEN and SYDVKM. The full variable domain, in which reference TRBV28 and TRBJ1-1 provide the parts outside the CDR3, is DVKVTQSSRYLVKRTGEKVFLECVQDMDHENMFWYRQDPGLGLRLIYFSYDVKMKEKGDIPEGYSVSREKKERFSLILESASTNQTSMYLCASSPTYRGAPNTEAFFGQGTRLTVV.

The rearrangement joins TRBV30 to TRBJ2-6; D possibly corresponds to TRBD2 (5 bases). Trimming removed 5 bases at V and 0 bases at J, with 14 bases between. This CDR3 has 16 amino acids. CDR1 is GTSNPN, CDR2 SVGIG, per germline (reference sequence). The CDR3 loop is CAWEGRRLSGANVLTF. CDR3 sequence (DNA): TGTGCCTGGGAGGGCAGACGCCTCTCTGGGGCCAACGTCCTGACTTTC. The full variable domain, completed using reference TRBV30 and TRBJ2-6, is SQTIHQWPATLVQPVGSPLSLECTVEGTSNPNLYWYRQAAGRGLQLLFYSVGIGQISSEVPQNLSASRPQDRQFILSSKKLLLSDSGFYLCAWEGRRLSGANVLTFGAGSRLTVL.

In its sample, this clone was seen a few times. The V gene is TRBV29-1, the J gene TRBJ1-4, with a possible D match to TRBD1 (6 bases). Germline V gives CDR1 SQVTM, CDR2 ANQGSEA. V lost 5 bases and J 8 bases, leaving 9 bases between the germline ends. CDR3 length: 11 amino acids. In DNA form, the CDR3 reads TGCAGCGTTACCAGGGGCGAAAAACTGTTTTTT. Translating gives CSVTRGEKLFF.

A few counts support this clone. This chain uses TRBV6-1 with TRBJ2-1; TRBD2 matches 12 bases. There are 15 residues in the CDR3. The V gene's germline CDR1 is MNHNS and CDR2 SASEGT. The V segment lost 2 bases and the J segment 8 bases; nucleotides outside the gene matches: 4. CDR3 sequence (DNA): TGTGCCAGCAGTGAACGACTAGCGGGAGTAGATGAGCAGTTCTTC. Its protein product is CASSERLAGVDEQFF.

The chain joins TRBV7-9 to TRBJ2-2; 7 bases agree with TRBD1. The CDR3 is 15 residues long. Looked up from germline, CDR1 is SEHNR and CDR2 is FQNEAQ (reference sequence). After removal of 6 bases from V and 6 bases from J, the junction contained 10 bases not matched to a gene. The CDR3 DNA is TGTGCCAGCAGTCATACAACAGACAGGGCCGGGGAGCTGTTTTTT. Its translation: CASSHTTDRAGELFF.

V usage is TRBV27 and J usage is TRBJ2-1, with a weak D call TRBD2 (6 bases). The CDR3 is 15 amino acids. V lost 5 bases to trimming and J lost 0 bases, with 11 bases between them. Germline loops: CDR1 MNHEY, CDR2 SMNVEV (reference sequence). This chain's CDR3 is CASSRYGSSYNEQFF. The CDR3 coding sequence is TGTGCCAGCAGTCGATACGGGAGCTCCTACAATGAGCAGTTCTTC.

The chain links TRBV19 to TRBJ2-3; a possible D gene is TRBD2 (6 bases). Germline V lookup: CDR1 LNHDA, CDR2 SQIVND (reference sequence). The CDR3 contains 14 residues. The ends were cut back, 7 bases at V and 0 bases at J, with 11 bases in the middle. In nucleotides, the CDR3 is TGTGCCAGTATCCCCAGCGGGAGCACAGATACGCAGTATTTT. This codes for CASIPSGSTDTQYF. Filled out from reference TRBV19 and TRBJ2-3, the complete variable domain reads DGGITQSPKYLFRKEGQNVTLSCEQNLNHDAMYWYRQDPGQGLRLIYYSQIVNDFQKGDIAEGYSVSREKKESFPLTVTSAQKNPTAFYLCASIPSGSTDTQYFGPGTRLTVL.

The genes are TRBV30 and TRBJ1-5, with a tentative D call TRBD1 (6 bases). Germline CDR1 is GTSNPN and CDR2 is SVGIG (reference sequence). V shed 5 bases and J shed 6 bases, with 17 bases lying between them. The CDR3 is 14 residues long. This CDR3 reads CAWGDTGLGQPQHF. CDR3 nucleotide sequence: TGTGCCTGGGGGGATACAGGGTTGGGTCAGCCCCAGCATTTT.

A few counts support this clone. The chain combines TRBV29-1 with TRBJ1-2; TRBD1 agrees at 8 bases. V lost 2 bases and J lost 4; bases outside the gene matches: 9. CDR1 SQVTM and CDR2 ANQGSEA come from the germline V gene. CDR3 length: 15 amino acids. The CDR3 coding sequence is TGCAGCGTTGAAAATAGGACAGGGAGGAGCTATGGCTACACCTTC. The encoded protein is CSVENRTGRSYGYTF.

CDR3 in amino acids: CASSVGAGDEKLFF. CDR3 coding DNA: TGTGCCAGCAGCGTAGGGGCAGGCGACGAAAAACTGTTTTTT. This chain uses TRBV9 with TRBJ1-4, with D uncertain. The germline V and J ends were trimmed by 0 bases and 8 bases, with 11 bases remaining between them. This CDR3 is 14 amino acids long. Germline loops: CDR1 SGDLS, CDR2 YYNGEE.

This clone was picked up a small number of times. The identical CDR3 is also encoded by other nucleotide sequences in the sample. The CDR3 DNA follows: TGCAGTGCCCCTGTTTATGGCTACACCTTC. Amino acids: CSAPVYGYTF. The V call is TRBV20-1, the J call TRBJ1-2; D ambiguous. The CDR3 sequence is 10 residues long. The germline V gene encodes CDR1 DFQATT and CDR2 SNEGSKA (reference sequence). V lost 6 bases, J lost 5 bases, and 7 bases lay in between.

This clone has only a few counts. The chain combines TRBV7-3 with TRBJ2-3; 8 bases agree with TRBD2. V lost 5 bases, J lost 4 bases, and 2 bases stayed unmatched. This CDR3 has 13 amino acids. Germline V CDR1 and CDR2: SGHTA, FQGTGA. Here the CDR3 reads CASSMGLADTQYF. The DNA of the CDR3 is TGTGCCAGCAGCATGGGACTAGCAGATACGCAGTATTTT.

The rearrangement uses TRBV9 and TRBJ1-2; D is unresolved. V was cut by 5 bases and J by 8 bases, with 19 bases left in between. Germline values: CDR1 SGDLS, CDR2 YYNGEE. The CDR3 is 14 residues long. CDR3 protein: CASRADLTVGGYTF. The CDR3 nucleotides read TGTGCCAGCAGAGCGGACCTCACCGTGGGCGGCTACACCTTC.

This clone occurred once. The chain combines TRBV5-8 with TRBJ1-1, with 7 bases identical to TRBD1. V shed 1 base, J shed 3 bases, and the junction held 3 bases outside the gene matches. Germline V CDR1 and CDR2: SGHTS, YDEGEE. This CDR3 is built from 14 residues. This chain's CDR3 is CASSLRGQYTEAFF. The CDR3 DNA is TGTGCCAGCAGCTTGAGGGGGCAATACACTGAAGCTTTCTTT.

The sample holds a few counts of this clone. The gene calls are TRBV12-5 and TRBJ2-5, with D hard to call. From germline, CDR1 is LGHNT and CDR2 FRNRAP. V shed 6 bases and J shed 7 bases, with 12 bases lying between them. This CDR3 spans 12 amino acids. CDR3 DNA: TGTGCTAGTGGCCCTCTCGGTGGGACCCAGTACTTC. Its translation: CASGPLGGTQYF.

This clone turned up a few times. This chain connects TRBV4-3 to TRBJ2-6, with a tentative D call TRBD1 (7 bases). Germline-derived CDR1 and CDR2 are LGHNA and YSLEER. The CDR3 runs to 17 residues. Trimming removed 4 bases at V and 0 bases at J, with 13 bases between. CDR3 sequence: CASSRGTVISGANVLTF. The CDR3 nucleotides are TGCGCCAGCAGCCGCGGGACAGTAATCTCTGGGGCCAACGTCCTGACTTTC.